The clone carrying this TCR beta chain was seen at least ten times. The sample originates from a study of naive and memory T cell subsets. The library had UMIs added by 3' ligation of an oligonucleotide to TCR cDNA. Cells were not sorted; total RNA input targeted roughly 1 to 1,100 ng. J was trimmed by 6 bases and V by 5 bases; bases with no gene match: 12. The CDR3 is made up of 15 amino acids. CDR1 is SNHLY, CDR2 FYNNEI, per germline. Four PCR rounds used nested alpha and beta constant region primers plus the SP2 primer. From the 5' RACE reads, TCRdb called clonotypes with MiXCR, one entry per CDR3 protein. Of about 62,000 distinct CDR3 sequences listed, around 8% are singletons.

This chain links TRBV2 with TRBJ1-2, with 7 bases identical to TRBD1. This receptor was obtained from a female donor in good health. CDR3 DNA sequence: TGTGCCAGCAGTCCACGGACAGGATTGTCGGATGGCTACACCTTC. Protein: CASSPRTGLSDGYTF. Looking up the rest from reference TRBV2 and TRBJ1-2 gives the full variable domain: EPEVTQTPSHQVTQMGQEVILRCVPISNHLYFYWYRQILGQKVEFLVSFYNNEISEKSEIFDDQFSVERPDGSNFTLKIRSTKLEDSAMYFCASSPRTGLSDGYTFGSGTRLTVV.